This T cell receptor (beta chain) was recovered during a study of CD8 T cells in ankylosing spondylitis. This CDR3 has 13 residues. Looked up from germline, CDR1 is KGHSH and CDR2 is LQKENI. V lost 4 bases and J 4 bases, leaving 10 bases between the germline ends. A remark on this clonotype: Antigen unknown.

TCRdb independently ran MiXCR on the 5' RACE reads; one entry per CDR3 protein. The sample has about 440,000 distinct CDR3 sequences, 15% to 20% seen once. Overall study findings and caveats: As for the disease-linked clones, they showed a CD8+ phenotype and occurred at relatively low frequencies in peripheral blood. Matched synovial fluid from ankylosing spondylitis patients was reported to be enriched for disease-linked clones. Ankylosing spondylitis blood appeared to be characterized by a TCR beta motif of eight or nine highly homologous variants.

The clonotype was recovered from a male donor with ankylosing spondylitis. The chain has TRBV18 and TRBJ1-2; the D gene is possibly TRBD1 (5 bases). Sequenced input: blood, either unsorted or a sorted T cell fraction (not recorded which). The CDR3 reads CASSQQDPYGYTF. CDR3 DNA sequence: TGTGCCAGCTCACAACAGGACCCCTATGGCTACACCTTC.